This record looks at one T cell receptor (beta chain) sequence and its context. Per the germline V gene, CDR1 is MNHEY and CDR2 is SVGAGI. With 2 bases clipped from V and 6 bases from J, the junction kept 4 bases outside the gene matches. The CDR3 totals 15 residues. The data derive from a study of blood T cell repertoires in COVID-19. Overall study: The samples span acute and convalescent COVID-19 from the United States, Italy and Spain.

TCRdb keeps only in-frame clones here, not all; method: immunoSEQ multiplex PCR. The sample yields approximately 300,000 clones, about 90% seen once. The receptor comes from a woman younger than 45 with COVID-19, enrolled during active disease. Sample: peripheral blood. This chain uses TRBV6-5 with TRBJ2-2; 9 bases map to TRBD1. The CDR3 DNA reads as TGTGCCAGCAGTTACGGGGGACAGGGTCCCGGGGAGCTGTTTTTT. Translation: CASSYGGQGPGELFF.